This entry lists 27 T cell receptor beta chains sequenced from one sample in a study of cytomegalovirus exposure and HLA in healthy donors. Here immunoSEQ multiplex PCR was the method, and the copy in TCRdb shows in-frame clones only, minus some. The data show more than 50,000 clones, roughly 94% seen once. What was sequenced was PBMCs. Source of these receptors: a man in his late teens or twenties in good health and CMV-seronegative.

The V call is TRBV4-3, the J call TRBJ1-2; D ambiguous. This CDR3 is built from 13 residues. V lost 0 bases, J lost 4 bases, and 6 bases lay in between. Germline V gene sequence: CDR1 LGHNA, CDR2 YSLEER. CDR3 in amino acids: CASSQDYSYGYTF. The CDR3 coding sequence is TGCGCCAGCAGCCAAGACTACAGCTATGGCTACACCTTC.

The chain links TRBV5-4 to TRBJ2-1; weak D call: TRBD2 (5 bases). The CDR3 consists of 14 residues. With 4 bases removed from V and 9 bases from J, the gap between germline ends came to 17 bases. Germline V lookup: CDR1 SGHNT, CDR2 YYREEE (reference sequence). CDR3 in amino acids: CASSHRTGPGEQFF. Written as DNA, the CDR3 is TGTGCCAGCAGCCACCGGACTGGCCCAGGTGAGCAGTTCTTC. Full variable domain (rest looked up from reference TRBV5-4 and TRBJ2-1): ETGVTQSPTHLIKTRGQQVTLRCSSQSGHNTVSWYQQALGQGPQFIFQYYREEENGRGNFPPRFSGLQFPNYSSELNVNALELDDSALYLCASSHRTGPGEQFFGPGTRLTVL.

The chain couples TRBV19 to TRBJ2-1, with 12 bases aligning to TRBD1. V lost 5 bases to trimming and J lost 7 bases; unmatched junction nucleotides: 6. CDR3 length: 15 residues. CDR1 and CDR2 from the germline V gene are LNHDA and SQIVND (reference sequence). CDR3 coding DNA: TGTGCCAGTAGTTCCCAGGGACAGGGGGCGAATGAGCAGTTCTTC. Translating gives CASSSQGQGANEQFF.

The rearrangement joins TRBV29-1 to TRBJ1-3, with D perhaps TRBD1 (6 bases). V was clipped by 7 bases and J by 2 bases, with 15 bases between them. There are 14 residues in the CDR3. CDR1 is SQVTM and CDR2 is ANQGSEA in the germline V gene. CDR3 region: CSAAQGRTGNTIYF. The CDR3 DNA follows: TGCAGCGCCGCACAGGGTAGGACTGGAAACACCATATATTTT. The entire variable domain, with the rest obtained from reference TRBV29-1 and TRBJ1-3, is as follows: SAVISQKPSRDICQRGTSLTIQCQVDSQVTMMFWYRQQPGQSLTLIATANQGSEATYESGFVIDKFPISRPNLTFSTLTVSNMSPEDSSIYLCSAAQGRTGNTIYFGEGSWLTVV.

The V gene is TRBV5-6, the J gene TRBJ2-5; TRBD2 aligns across 8 bases. After removal of 6 bases from V and 4 bases from J, the junction contained 11 bases not matched to a gene. The CDR3 spans 15 residues. Germline V lookup: CDR1 SGHDT, CDR2 YYEEEE. The CDR3 spells CASTVRGARAETQYF. CDR3 nucleotides: TGTGCCAGCACCGTGCGGGGGGCGAGGGCAGAGACCCAGTACTTC. Using reference TRBV5-6 and TRBJ2-5 for the parts outside the CDR3, the full variable domain is DAGVTQSPTHLIKTRGQQVTLRCSPKSGHDTVSWYQQALGQGPQFIFQYYEEEERQRGNFPDRFSGHQFPNYSSELNVNALLLGDSALYLCASTVRGARAETQYFGPGTRLLVL.

The V and J genes are TRBV28 and TRBJ2-1; 9 nucleotides line up with TRBD2. Germline assignment: CDR1 MDHEN and CDR2 SYDVKM. There are 16 residues in the CDR3. With V trimmed by 2 bases and J by 4 bases, 6 bases remained unmatched. The CDR3 reads CASSLGSSGRYNEQFF. CDR3 in DNA: TGTGCCAGCAGTTTAGGATCCAGCGGGAGGTACAATGAGCAGTTCTTC.

The rearrangement joins TRBV30 to TRBJ2-7; no firm D call. The CDR3 has 14 residues. Trimming removed 0 bases at V and 5 bases at J, with 14 bases between. CDR1 is GTSNPN and CDR2 is SVGIG in the germline V gene (reference sequence). The CDR3 here is CAWSVTTGMHEQYF. Written as DNA, the CDR3 is TGTGCCTGGAGTGTAACGACGGGTATGCACGAGCAGTACTTC. The variable domain in full, completed from reference TRBV30 and TRBJ2-7, reads SQTIHQWPATLVQPVGSPLSLECTVEGTSNPNLYWYRQAAGRGLQLLFYSVGIGQISSEVPQNLSASRPQDRQFILSSKKLLLSDSGFYLCAWSVTTGMHEQYFGPGTRLTVT.

This chain uses TRBV7-7 with TRBJ2-1, with unresolved D. CDR1 SSHAT and CDR2 FNYEAQ come from the germline V gene (reference sequence). V was shortened by 5 bases and J by 6 bases, with 11 bases between the two germline ends. The CDR3 is 13 amino acids. CDR3 amino acids: CASSHLNSNEQFF. The CDR3 DNA follows: TGTGCCAGCAGCCATCTTAATAGCAATGAGCAGTTCTTC.

The chain recombines TRBV1 with TRBJ1-2; the D call in the table, TRBD1, was not verified against the DNA. TRBV1 is a pseudogene. The CDR3 totals 18 residues. The CDR3 loop is CTSSQDEAGGRPNYGYTF. CDR3 bases: TGCACCAGCAGCCAAGATGAGGCAGGGGGGCGGCCAAACTATGGCTACACCTTC.

The gene calls are TRBV9 and TRBJ2-3; TRBD2 matches 15 bases. The germline V gene encodes CDR1 SGDLS and CDR2 YYNGEE. This CDR3 spans 16 amino acids. J gave up 7 bases and V 3 bases, and 6 bases lay outside the gene matches. The CDR3 loop reads CASSAGLAGGENTQYF. In DNA form, the CDR3 reads TGTGCCAGCAGCGCCGGACTAGCGGGAGGGGAAAATACGCAGTATTTT.

DNA of the CDR3: TGTGCCAGCAGCCCCAGGGGGAGCTCCTACGAGCAGTACTTC. It is translated as CASSPRGSSYEQYF. The J gene is TRBJ2-7, the V gene TRBV7-2; TRBD1 agrees at 7 bases. Germline lookup yields CDR1 SGHTA and CDR2 FQGNSA. J gave up 0 bases and V 5 bases, and 4 bases lay outside the gene matches. The CDR3 is made up of 14 amino acids.

J is TRBJ1-5 and V is TRBV19; D not resolved. Germline V gene lookup returns CDR1 LNHDA and CDR2 SQIVND (reference sequence). V shed 3 bases and J shed 0 bases, with 9 bases lying between them. This CDR3 region has 15 residues. This CDR3 is CASSILRPSNQPQHF. CDR3 sequence (DNA): TGTGCCAGTAGTATCCTACGCCCTAGCAATCAGCCCCAGCATTTT.

The chain is built from TRBV6-4 and TRBJ2-2; D is possibly TRBD1 (6 bases). Germline V gene lookup returns CDR1 MRHNA and CDR2 SNTAGT. The CDR3 has 14 residues. Deletions cut 6 bases from V and 6 bases from J, with 14 bases between. CDR3 in DNA: TGTGCCAGCAGCCCTAAACAGGGAGCCGGGGAGCTGTTTTTT. Translated, it gives CASSPKQGAGELFF.

This chain uses TRBV7-6 with TRBJ2-3, with 7 nucleotides matching TRBD2. CDR1 is SGHVS, CDR2 FNYEAQ, per germline. This CDR3 contains 16 residues. Trimming cost V 5 bases and J 6 bases; bases outside gene matches: 14. The CDR3 coding sequence is TGTGCCAGCAGCCCCGCAGGTGGGAGGGTGGCTGATACGCAGTATTTT. Its protein product is CASSPAGGRVADTQYF.

The chain recombines TRBV5-1 with TRBJ2-5; tentative D call: TRBD2 (6 bases). V lost 3 bases, J lost 3 bases, and 12 bases lay in between. CDR1 and CDR2 (germline): SGHRS, YFSETQ. CDR3 length equals 14 residues. The CDR3: CASSSRGGEETQYF. CDR3 DNA sequence: TGCGCCAGCAGCTCCCGGGGCGGGGAAGAGACCCAGTACTTC.

The J gene is TRBJ2-1, the V gene TRBV28; 9 nucleotides align to TRBD2. This CDR3 region has 13 residues. Germline assignment: CDR1 MDHEN and CDR2 SYDVKM. Trimming cost V 5 bases and J 8 bases; bases outside gene matches: 4. In nucleotides, the CDR3 is TGTGCCAGCAGTGGCGGGACTAGCTATGAGCAGTTCTTC. This gives the protein CASSGGTSYEQFF.

J is TRBJ2-1 and V is TRBV2; 8 bases are shared with TRBD1. Germline values: CDR1 SNHLY, CDR2 FYNNEI. With 5 bases clipped from V and 8 bases from J, the junction kept 11 bases outside the gene matches. This CDR3 contains 15 residues. CDR3: CASSRGQGQGDEQFF. CDR3 DNA sequence: TGTGCCAGCAGTAGAGGACAGGGTCAGGGCGATGAGCAGTTCTTC. Based on the CDR3 plus reference TRBV2 and TRBJ2-1, the full variable domain is EPEVTQTPSHQVTQMGQEVILRCVPISNHLYFYWYRQILGQKVEFLVSFYNNEISEKSEIFDDQFSVERPDGSNFTLKIRSTKLEDSAMYFCASSRGQGQGDEQFFGPGTRLTVL.

This clone is a singleton in its sample. CDR3 bases: TGTGCCAGCAATACCTTGACAGGCGGGAACACTGAAGCTTTCTTT. Its protein is CASNTLTGGNTEAFF. The V and J genes are TRBV28 and TRBJ1-1, with D possibly matching TRBD1 (6 bases). CDR1 MDHEN and CDR2 SYDVKM come from the germline V gene. Trimming took 7 bases from V and 1 from J, leaving 16 bases between them. This CDR3 is built from 15 residues.

The V call is TRBV10-3, the J call TRBJ2-7; tentative D call: TRBD2 (6 bases). Trimming cost V 0 bases and J 6 bases, with 18 bases left between them. CDR1 ENHRY and CDR2 SYGVKD come from the germline V gene. The CDR3 has 16 amino acids. The CDR3 loop is CAISESASAGRGEQYF. The DNA for the CDR3 is TGTGCCATCAGTGAGTCGGCTAGCGCTGGTCGTGGCGAGCAGTACTTC.

The V call is TRBV5-1, the J call TRBJ2-3; D gene ambiguous. Germline CDR1 SGHRS, CDR2 YFSETQ. The germline V and J ends were trimmed by 7 bases and 2 bases, with 5 bases remaining between them. This CDR3 is 11 amino acids long. The CDR3 protein is CASSITDTQYF. CDR3 coding DNA: TGCGCCAGCTCTATCACAGATACGCAGTATTTT.

For this clone: The sample has other DNA sequences that encode this CDR3 too. The rearrangement uses TRBV28 and TRBJ2-7; D unclear. The ends were cut back, 2 bases at V and 1 base at J, with 6 bases in the middle. Per germline, CDR1 MDHEN and CDR2 SYDVKM. The CDR3 has 13 amino acids. The CDR3 DNA follows: TGTGCCAGCAGTTTAGGCGGATCCTACGAGCAGTACTTC. Translation: CASSLGGSYEQYF.

The rearrangement links TRBV2 to TRBJ2-7, with D possibly matching TRBD2 (5 bases). Deletions cut 7 bases from V and 4 bases from J, with 8 bases between. The CDR3 loop spans 11 amino acids. The germline CDR1 and CDR2 sequences are SNHLY and FYNNEI. CDR3 amino acids: CASIGGYEQYF. The CDR3 DNA sequence: TGTGCCAGCATAGGAGGTTACGAGCAGTACTTC.

This chain uses TRBV19 with TRBJ1-5; TRBD1 aligns across 7 bases. Germline CDR1 LNHDA, CDR2 SQIVND (reference sequence). The CDR3 sequence is 14 residues long. V gave up 7 bases and J gave up 5 bases; unmatched junction bases: 8. The CDR3 spells CASISRTGDQPQHF. Here the CDR3 DNA reads TGTGCCAGTATCTCAAGGACAGGAGATCAGCCCCAGCATTTT. The full variable domain, rest sourced from reference TRBV19 and TRBJ1-5, is DGGITQSPKYLFRKEGQNVTLSCEQNLNHDAMYWYRQDPGQGLRLIYYSQIVNDFQKGDIAEGYSVSREKKESFPLTVTSAQKNPTAFYLCASISRTGDQPQHFGDGTRLSIL.

CDR3 sequence reads: CASSTGQGNQPQHF. CDR3 DNA sequence: TGTGCCAGTAGTACGGGACAGGGAAATCAGCCCCAGCATTTT. V gene TRBV19 combines with J gene TRBJ1-5, with 9 bases identical to TRBD1. The CDR3 sequence is 14 residues long. CDR1 LNHDA and CDR2 SQIVND come from the germline V gene (reference sequence). V shed 4 bases, J shed 4 bases, and the junction held 2 bases outside the gene matches.

This chain joins TRBV7-8 and TRBJ2-3; D is undetermined. This CDR3 is built from 12 residues. CDR1 and CDR2 from the germline V gene are SGHVS and FQNEAQ. V gave up 8 bases and J gave up 2 bases, with 8 bases separating them. The CDR3 nucleotides are TGTGCCAGCGGGCCTGACACAGATACGCAGTATTTT. It encodes CASGPDTDTQYF.

This clone was found once. V usage is TRBV10-3 and J usage is TRBJ2-6, with unresolved D. CDR1 is ENHRY and CDR2 is SYGVKD in the germline V gene. V was shortened by 7 bases and J by 2 bases, with 9 bases between the two germline ends. The CDR3 is 14 amino acids. The CDR3 reads CAINSEPGANVLTF. CDR3 bases: TGTGCCATCAACTCCGAGCCTGGGGCCAACGTCCTGACTTTC.

This chain's CDR3 is CAGRGNQPQHF. For the CDR3, the DNA is TGTGCCGGTAGGGGGAATCAGCCCCAGCATTTT. This rearrangement joins TRBV7-7 to TRBJ1-5, with a possible D match to TRBD1 (6 bases). The CDR3 contains 11 residues. V lost 11 bases and J 4 bases, leaving 9 bases between the germline ends. Germline V gene sequence: CDR1 SSHAT, CDR2 FNYEAQ (reference sequence). The full variable domain, its missing parts supplied by reference TRBV7-7 and TRBJ1-5, is GAGVSQSPRYKVTKRGQDVTLRCDPISSHATLYWYQQALGQGPEFLTYFNYEAQPDKSGLPSDRFSAERPEGSISTLTIQRTEQRDSAMYRCAGRGNQPQHFGDGTRLSIL.